The present entry profiles one TCR beta chain with its context. Authors' methods: Amplifying reference gene primers gave estimates of nucleated cell counts. Sequencing used immunoSEQ multiplex PCR; TCRdb keeps in-frame clones, though not all of them. That table gives V, J and clone size, and the DNA gave D and trimming. This table has approximately 230,000 clones, about nine tenths appearing once. The data belong to a study of blood T cell repertoires in COVID-19. Study-level information: Whether acute or convalescent, the COVID-19 samples came from the United States, Italy and Spain. T cells, B-cell-depleted T cells, or PBMCs provided the cDNA or gDNA that served as material.

The sequence derives from a man aged 25-45 years who had recovered from COVID-19. Specimen: peripheral blood.

DNA of the CDR3: TGTGCCAGCAGCTTAGAGTTCCCGGGGAATGCCTACGAGCAGTACTTC. The encoded protein is CASSLEFPGNAYEQYF. The chain combines TRBV7-6 with TRBJ2-7, with D possibly TRBD2 on 5 matching bases. With 1 base removed from V and 2 bases from J, the gap between germline ends came to 15 bases. This CDR3 has 16 residues. CDR1 is SGHVS, CDR2 FNYEAQ, per germline.